This T cell receptor (beta chain) emerged from a study of shared clonotypes between healthy human individuals. Trimming removed 5 bases at V and 0 bases at J, with 14 bases between. This CDR3 is built from 14 residues. CDR1 and CDR2 (germline): SQVTM, ANQGSEA. Sequencing was performed with immunoSEQ multiplex PCR; in TCRdb, only in-frame clones are kept and a portion is missing. This table holds a few hundred thousand clones, roughly four fifths found once. This clonotype originated in a woman in her 40s in good health. Some clones in this sample may be carry-over from other donors' samples. The chain recombines TRBV29-1 with TRBJ2-7; D possibly matches TRBD1 or TRBD2 (5 bases each). The sequencing input was PBMCs. The CDR3: CSVSGTESSYEQYF. CDR3 coding DNA: TGCAGCGTTTCCGGGACGGAGAGCTCCTACGAGCAGTACTTC.